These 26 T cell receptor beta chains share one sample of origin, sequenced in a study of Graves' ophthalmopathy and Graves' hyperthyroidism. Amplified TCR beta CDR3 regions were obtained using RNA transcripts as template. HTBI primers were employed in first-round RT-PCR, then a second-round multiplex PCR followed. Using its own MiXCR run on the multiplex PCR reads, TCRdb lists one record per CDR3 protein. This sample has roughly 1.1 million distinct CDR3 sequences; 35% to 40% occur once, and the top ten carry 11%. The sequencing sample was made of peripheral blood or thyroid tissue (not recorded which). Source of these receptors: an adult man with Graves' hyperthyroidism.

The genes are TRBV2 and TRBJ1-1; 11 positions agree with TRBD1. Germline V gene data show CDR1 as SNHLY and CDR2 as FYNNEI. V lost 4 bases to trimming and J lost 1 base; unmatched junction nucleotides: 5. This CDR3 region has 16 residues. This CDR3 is CASSGGTGGRNTEAFF. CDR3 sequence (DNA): TGTGCCAGCAGTGGGGGGACAGGGGGTAGGAACACTGAAGCTTTCTTT.

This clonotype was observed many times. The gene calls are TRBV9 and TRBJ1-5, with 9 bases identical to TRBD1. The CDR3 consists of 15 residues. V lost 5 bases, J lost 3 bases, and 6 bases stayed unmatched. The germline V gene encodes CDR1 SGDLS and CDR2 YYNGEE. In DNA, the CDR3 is TGTGCCAGCAGTACAACAGGGGGCCTCAATCAGCCCCAGCATTTT. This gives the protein CASSTTGGLNQPQHF.

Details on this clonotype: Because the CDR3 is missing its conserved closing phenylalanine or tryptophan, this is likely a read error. CDR3 DNA: TGTGCCAGCAGTTCAGTCTTCCGGACGGACAACTATGGCTACACCTCC. Amino acids: CASSSVFRTDNYGYTS. The V call is TRBV6-1, the J call TRBJ1-2; D gene ambiguous. The germline V and J ends were trimmed by 5 bases and 2 bases, with 18 bases remaining between them. The germline gives CDR1 MNHNS, CDR2 SASEGT. The CDR3 is 16 amino acids.

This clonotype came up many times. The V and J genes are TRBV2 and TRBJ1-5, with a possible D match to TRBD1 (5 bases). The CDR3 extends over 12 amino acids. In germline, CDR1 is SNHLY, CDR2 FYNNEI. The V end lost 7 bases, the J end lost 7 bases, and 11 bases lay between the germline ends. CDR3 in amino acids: CASMQGEQPQHF. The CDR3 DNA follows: TGTGCCAGCATGCAGGGTGAGCAGCCCCAGCATTTT.

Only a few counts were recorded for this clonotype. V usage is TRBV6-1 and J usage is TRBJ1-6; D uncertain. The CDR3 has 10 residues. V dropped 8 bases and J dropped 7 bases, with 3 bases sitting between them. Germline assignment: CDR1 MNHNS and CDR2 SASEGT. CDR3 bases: TGTGCCAGCGTGAATTCACCCCTCCACTTT. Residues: CASVNSPLHF.

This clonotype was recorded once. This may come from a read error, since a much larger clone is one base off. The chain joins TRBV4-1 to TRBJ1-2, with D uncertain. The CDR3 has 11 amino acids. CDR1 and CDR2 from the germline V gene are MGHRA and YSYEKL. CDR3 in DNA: TGCGCCAGCGGCCAAGAAGCCAGACTGCGCTTC. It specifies CASGQEARLRF.

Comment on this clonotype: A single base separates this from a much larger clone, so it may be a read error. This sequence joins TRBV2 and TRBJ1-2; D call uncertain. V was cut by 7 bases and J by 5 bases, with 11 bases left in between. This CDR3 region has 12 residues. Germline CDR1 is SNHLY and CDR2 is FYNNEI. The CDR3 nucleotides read TGTGCCAGCAATGTGGGATTTTATGGCTACACCTTC. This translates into CASNVGFYGYTF.

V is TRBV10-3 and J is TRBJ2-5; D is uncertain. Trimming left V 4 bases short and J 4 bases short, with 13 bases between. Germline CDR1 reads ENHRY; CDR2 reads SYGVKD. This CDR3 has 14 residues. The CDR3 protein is CAISARIGSETQYF. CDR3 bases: TGTGCCATCAGTGCTAGGATAGGGTCAGAGACCCAGTACTTC.

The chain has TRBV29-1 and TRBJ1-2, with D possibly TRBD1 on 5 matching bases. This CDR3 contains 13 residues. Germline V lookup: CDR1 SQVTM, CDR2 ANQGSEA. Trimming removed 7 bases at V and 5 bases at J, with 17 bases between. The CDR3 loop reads CSARGGIGYGYTF. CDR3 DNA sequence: TGCAGCGCTAGGGGAGGCATTGGTTATGGCTACACCTTC.

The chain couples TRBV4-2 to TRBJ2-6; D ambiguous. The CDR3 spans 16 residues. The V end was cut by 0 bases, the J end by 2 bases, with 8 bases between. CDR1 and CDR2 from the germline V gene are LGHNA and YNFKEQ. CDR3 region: CASSQDMRPGANVLTF. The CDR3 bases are TGTGCCAGCAGCCAAGATATGCGGCCTGGGGCCAACGTCCTGACTTTC.

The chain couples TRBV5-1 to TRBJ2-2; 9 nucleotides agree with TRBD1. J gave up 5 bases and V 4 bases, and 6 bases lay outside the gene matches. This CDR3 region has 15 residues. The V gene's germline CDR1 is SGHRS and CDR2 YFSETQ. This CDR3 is CASSLQTGGTGELFF. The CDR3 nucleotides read TGCGCCAGCAGCCTTCAGACAGGGGGGACCGGGGAGCTGTTTTTT.

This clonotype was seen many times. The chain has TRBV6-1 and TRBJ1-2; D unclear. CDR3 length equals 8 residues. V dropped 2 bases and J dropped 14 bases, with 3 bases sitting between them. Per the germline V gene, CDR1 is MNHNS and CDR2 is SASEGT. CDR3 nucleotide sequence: TGTGCCAGCAGTGAACGGACCTTC. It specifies CASSERTF.

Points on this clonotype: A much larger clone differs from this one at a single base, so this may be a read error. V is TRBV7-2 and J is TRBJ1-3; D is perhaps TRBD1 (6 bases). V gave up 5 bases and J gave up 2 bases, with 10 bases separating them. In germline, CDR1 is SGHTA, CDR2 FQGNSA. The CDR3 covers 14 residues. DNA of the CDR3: TGTGCCAGCAGCGAACAGGGACCTGGAAACACCATATATTTT. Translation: CASSEQGPGNTIYF.

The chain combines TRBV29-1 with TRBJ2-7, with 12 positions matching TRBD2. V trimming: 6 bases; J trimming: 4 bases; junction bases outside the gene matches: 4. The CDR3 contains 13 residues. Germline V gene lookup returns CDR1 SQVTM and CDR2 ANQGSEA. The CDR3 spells CSVKTSGSYEQYF. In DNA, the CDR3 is TGCAGCGTGAAGACTAGCGGGAGTTACGAGCAGTACTTC.

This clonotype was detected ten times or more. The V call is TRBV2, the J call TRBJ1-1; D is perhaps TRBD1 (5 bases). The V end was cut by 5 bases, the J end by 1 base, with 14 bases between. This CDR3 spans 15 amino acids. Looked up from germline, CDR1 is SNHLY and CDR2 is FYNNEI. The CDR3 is CASSPTGHQNTEAFF. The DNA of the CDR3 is TGTGCCAGCAGTCCTACGGGGCACCAGAACACTGAAGCTTTCTTT.

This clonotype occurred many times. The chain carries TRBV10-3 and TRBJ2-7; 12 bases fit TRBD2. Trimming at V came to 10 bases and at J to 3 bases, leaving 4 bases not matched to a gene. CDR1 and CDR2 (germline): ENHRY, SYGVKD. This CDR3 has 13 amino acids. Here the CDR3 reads CATEGLAGYEQYF. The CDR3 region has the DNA TGTGCCACAGAGGGACTAGCGGGCTACGAGCAGTACTTC.

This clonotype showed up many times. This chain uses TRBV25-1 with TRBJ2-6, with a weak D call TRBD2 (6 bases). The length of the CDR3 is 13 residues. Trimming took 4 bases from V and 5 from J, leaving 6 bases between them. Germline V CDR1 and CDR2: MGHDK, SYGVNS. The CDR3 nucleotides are TGTGCCAGCAGTGGGGACTGGGCCAACGTCCTGACTTTC. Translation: CASSGDWANVLTF. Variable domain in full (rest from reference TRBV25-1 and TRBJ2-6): EADIYQTPRYLVIGTGKKITLECSQTMGHDKMYWYQQDPGMELHLIHYSYGVNSTEKGDLSSESTVSRIRTEHFPLTLESARPSHTSQYLCASSGDWANVLTFGAGSRLTVL.

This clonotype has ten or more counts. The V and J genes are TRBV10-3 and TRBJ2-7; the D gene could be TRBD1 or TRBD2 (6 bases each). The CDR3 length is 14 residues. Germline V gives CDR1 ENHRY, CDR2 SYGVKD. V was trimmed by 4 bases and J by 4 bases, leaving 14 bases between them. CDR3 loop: CAISAGGGGYEQYF. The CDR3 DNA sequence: TGTGCCATCAGTGCTGGAGGGGGAGGATACGAGCAGTACTTC.

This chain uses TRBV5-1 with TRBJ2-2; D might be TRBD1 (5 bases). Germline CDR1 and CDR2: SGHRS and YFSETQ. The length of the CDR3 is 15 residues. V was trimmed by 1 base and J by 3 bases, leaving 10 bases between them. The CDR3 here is CASSLKGVDTGELFF. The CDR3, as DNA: TGCGCCAGCAGCTTGAAAGGGGTGGACACCGGGGAGCTGTTTTTT.

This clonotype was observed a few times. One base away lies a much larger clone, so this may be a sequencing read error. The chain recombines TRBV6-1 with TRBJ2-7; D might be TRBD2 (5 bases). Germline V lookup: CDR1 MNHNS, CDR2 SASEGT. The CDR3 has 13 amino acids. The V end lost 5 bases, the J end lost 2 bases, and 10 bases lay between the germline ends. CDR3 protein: CASSYLGAYEQYF. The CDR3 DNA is TGTGCCAGCAGTTACTTGGGAGCCTACGAGCAGTACTTC.

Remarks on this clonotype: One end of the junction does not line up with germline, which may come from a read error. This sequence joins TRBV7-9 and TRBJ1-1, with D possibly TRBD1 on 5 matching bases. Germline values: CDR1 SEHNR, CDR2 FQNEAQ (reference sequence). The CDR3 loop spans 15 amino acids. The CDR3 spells CASSLTRETNTEAFF. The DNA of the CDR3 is TGCGCCAGCAGCCTCACCAGGGAGACGAACACTGAAGCTTTCTTT. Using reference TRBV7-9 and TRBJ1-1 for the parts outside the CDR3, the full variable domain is DTGVSQNPRHKITKRGQNVTFRCDPISEHNRLYWYRQTLGQGPEFLTYFQNEAQLEKSRLLSDRFSAERPKGSFSTLEIQRTEQGDSAMYLCASSLTRETNTEAFFGQGTRLTVV.

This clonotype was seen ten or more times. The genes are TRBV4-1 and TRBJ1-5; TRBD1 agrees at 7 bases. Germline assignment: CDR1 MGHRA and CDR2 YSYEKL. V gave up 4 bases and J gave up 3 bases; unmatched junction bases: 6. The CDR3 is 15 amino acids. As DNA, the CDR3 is TGCGCCAGCAGCCTCGGACAGGTTCTCAATCAGCCCCAGCATTTT. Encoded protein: CASSLGQVLNQPQHF.

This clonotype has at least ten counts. CDR3 in amino acids: CASSSVGGGFDGYTF. The DNA for the CDR3 is TGTGCCAGCAGCTCCGTTGGGGGCGGCTTTGATGGCTACACCTTC. J is TRBJ1-2 and V is TRBV7-6; D possibly corresponds to TRBD1 (6 bases). V shed 4 bases and J shed 6 bases, with 18 bases lying between them. The CDR3 totals 15 residues. Germline-derived CDR1 and CDR2 are SGHVS and FNYEAQ.

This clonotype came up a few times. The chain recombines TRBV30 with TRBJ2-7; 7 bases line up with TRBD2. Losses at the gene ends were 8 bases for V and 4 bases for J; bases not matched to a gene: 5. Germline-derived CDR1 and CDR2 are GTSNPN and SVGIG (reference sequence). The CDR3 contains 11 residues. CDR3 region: CAGGGLYEQYF. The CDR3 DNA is TGTGCCGGGGGAGGGCTTTACGAGCAGTACTTC.

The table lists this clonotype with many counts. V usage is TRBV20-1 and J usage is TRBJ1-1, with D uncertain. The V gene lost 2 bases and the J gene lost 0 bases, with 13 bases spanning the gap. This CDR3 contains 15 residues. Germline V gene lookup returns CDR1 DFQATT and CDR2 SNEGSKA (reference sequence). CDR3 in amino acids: CSARPRRQMNTEAFF. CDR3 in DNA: TGCAGTGCTAGACCCCGGAGGCAGATGAACACTGAAGCTTTCTTT.

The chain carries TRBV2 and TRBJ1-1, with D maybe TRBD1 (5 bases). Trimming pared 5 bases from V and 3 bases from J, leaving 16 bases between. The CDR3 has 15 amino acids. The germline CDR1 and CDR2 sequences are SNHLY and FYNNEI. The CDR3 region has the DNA TGTGCCAGCAGTTACTCGTCCTTAGGGGACACTGAAGCTTTCTTT. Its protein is CASSYSSLGDTEAFF.